This TCR beta chain is from a study of shared clonotypes between healthy human individuals. TCRdb's table, derived via immunoSEQ multiplex PCR, lists solely in-frame clones and lacks some. Among over a million clones listed, about 80% were seen once. The germline V gene encodes CDR1 MNHNS and CDR2 SASEGT. This CDR3 region has 12 residues. The sample was memory CD4+ T cells from PBMCs. Specified subset: CD45RA-negative fraction. The receptor comes from a man aged 18 to 30 in good health. Some clones in this sample may be carry-over from other donors' samples. The chain uses TRBV6-1 and TRBJ2-5; 7 bases align to TRBD2. The better agreement between TRBJ2-7 and the DNA end casts doubt on the J call. CDR3 sequence (DNA): TGTGCCAGCCGACAGCGGGGAGACGAGCAGTACTTC. It specifies CASRQRGDEQYF.